One and the same sample provided the 13 T cell receptor beta chains below, sequenced in a study of blood T cell repertoires in COVID-19. TCRdb's table, derived via immunoSEQ multiplex PCR, lists solely in-frame clones and lacks some. The sample carries 75,000 to 95,000 clones, roughly 70% recorded once. Specimen: peripheral blood. The source of these receptors is a man in his 70s with COVID-19, enrolled during active disease.

The chain has TRBV27 and TRBJ1-5; tentative D call: TRBD1 (6 bases). Per the germline V gene, CDR1 is MNHEY and CDR2 is SMNVEV (reference sequence). The CDR3 consists of 13 residues. V was clipped by 7 bases and J by 7 bases, with 14 bases between them. The CDR3, as DNA: TGTGCCAGCAACGGCGGGGGCGGGCAGCCCCAGCATTTT. This translates into CASNGGGGQPQHF.

This rearrangement joins TRBV5-6 to TRBJ2-7; D is perhaps TRBD2 (7 bases). Trimming removed 7 bases from V and 3 bases from J, with 11 bases in between. The CDR3 has 12 amino acids. Germline lookup yields CDR1 SGHDT and CDR2 YYEEEE. The CDR3 loop is CASRGGGYEQYF. The DNA for the CDR3 is TGTGCCAGCCGGGGAGGGGGCTACGAGCAGTACTTC.

The V and J genes are TRBV4-1 and TRBJ2-7, with 9 bases that match TRBD2. The CDR3 spans 15 residues. The V gene end was trimmed by 2 bases and the J gene end by 3 bases; junction bases not matched to a gene: 5. The germline V gene encodes CDR1 MGHRA and CDR2 YSYEKL. The CDR3 loop is CASSQTSGGIYEQYF. Written as DNA, the CDR3 is TGCGCCAGCAGCCAAACGAGCGGGGGGATCTACGAGCAGTACTTC.

The rearrangement uses TRBV5-1 and TRBJ2-7; D is possibly TRBD2 (5 bases). With 0 bases removed from V and 6 bases from J, the gap between germline ends came to 10 bases. CDR1 and CDR2 (germline): SGHRS, YFSETQ. The CDR3 has 13 residues. In nucleotides, the CDR3 is TGCGCCAGCAGCTTGGACACTGGAGGCGAGCAGTACTTC. The encoded protein is CASSLDTGGEQYF. The full variable domain, completed using reference TRBV5-1 and TRBJ2-7, is KAGVTQTPRYLIKTRGQQVTLSCSPISGHRSVSWYQQTPGQGLQFLFEYFSETQRNKGNFPGRFSGRQFSNSRSEMNVSTLELGDSALYLCASSLDTGGEQYFGPGTRLTVT.

The V and J genes are TRBV19 and TRBJ1-4, with 9 nucleotides matching TRBD1. CDR3 size: 15 residues. V was clipped by 3 bases and J by 7 bases; unmatched bases: 6. Germline V lookup: CDR1 LNHDA, CDR2 SQIVND (reference sequence). The CDR3 DNA is TGTGCCAGTAGTATTTGGACAGGGGTTTCTGAAAAACTGTTTTTT. Its translation: CASSIWTGVSEKLFF. Combining the CDR3 with reference TRBV19 and TRBJ1-4 gives the whole variable domain DGGITQSPKYLFRKEGQNVTLSCEQNLNHDAMYWYRQDPGQGLRLIYYSQIVNDFQKGDIAEGYSVSREKKESFPLTVTSAQKNPTAFYLCASSIWTGVSEKLFFGSGTQLSVL.

The chain carries TRBV10-2 and TRBJ1-1; D is possibly TRBD1 (5 bases). Per germline, CDR1 WSHSY and CDR2 SAAADI. The CDR3 loop spans 14 amino acids. V lost 4 bases and J lost 4, with 13 bases in between. In DNA form, the CDR3 reads TGCGCCAGCAGTGGTCTTTGGGGGGGCACTGAAGCTTTCTTT. It yields the protein CASSGLWGGTEAFF.

The CDR3 is CASNPGRGFVETQYF. In DNA form, the CDR3 reads TGTGCCAGCAACCCAGGGCGGGGTTTCGTAGAGACCCAGTACTTC. The V and J genes are TRBV7-2 and TRBJ2-5; possible D gene TRBD2, 6 bases. Trimming shortened V by 7 bases and J by 4 bases, and 19 bases separated the two germline ends. CDR3 length: 15 residues. Germline-derived CDR1 and CDR2 are SGHTA and FQGNSA.

DNA for the CDR3: TGTGCCAGCAGCCCCCGCCGGGGGGACACTGAAGCTTTCTTT. Its protein is CASSPRRGDTEAFF. The chain employs TRBV5-6 and TRBJ1-1; a weak D match, TRBD1 (5 bases). CDR1 and CDR2 (germline): SGHDT, YYEEEE. The CDR3 consists of 14 residues. V was cut by 4 bases and J by 3 bases, with 13 bases left in between.

The chain couples TRBV27 to TRBJ1-1, with D perhaps TRBD1 (6 bases). Germline V CDR1 and CDR2: MNHEY, SMNVEV (reference sequence). V dropped 6 bases and J dropped 6 bases, with 20 bases sitting between them. CDR3 length: 15 amino acids. The CDR3 loop reads CASSPTPRGRAEAFF. The CDR3 nucleotides read TGTGCCAGCAGCCCGACCCCTAGGGGGAGGGCTGAAGCTTTCTTT.

The rearrangement joins TRBV7-2 to TRBJ2-3; no firm D call. The V end lost 5 bases, the J end lost 5 bases, and 5 bases lay between the germline ends. Germline V CDR1 and CDR2: SGHTA, FQGNSA. CDR3 length equals 11 residues. CDR3 nucleotides: TGTGCCAGCAGCCAGGTAGATACGCAGTATTTT. This encodes CASSQVDTQYF. The whole variable domain, remainder taken from reference TRBV7-2 and TRBJ2-3, is GAGVSQSPSNKVTEKGKDVELRCDPISGHTALYWYRQSLGQGLEFLIYFQGNSAPDKSGLPSDRFSAERTGGSVSTLTIQRTQQEDSAVYLCASSQVDTQYFGPGTRLTVL.

The V and J genes are TRBV7-3 and TRBJ2-3; 9 nucleotides agree with TRBD2. CDR3 length: 18 residues. The germline gives CDR1 SGHTA, CDR2 FQGTGA. Germline trimming cut 0 bases from V and 2 bases from J; bases unmatched to any gene: 9. In DNA, the CDR3 is TGTGCCAGCAGCTTAACATCTAGCGGGAACGGAGTCACAGATACGCAGTATTTT. This gives the protein CASSLTSSGNGVTDTQYF.

The chain uses TRBV6-5 and TRBJ2-6; no definite D call. The germline V gene has CDR1 MNHEY and CDR2 SVGAGI. The V end lost 2 bases, the J end lost 3 bases, and 8 bases lay between the germline ends. The CDR3 loop spans 15 amino acids. The CDR3 reads CASSYVSFGANVLTF. CDR3 DNA: TGTGCCAGCAGTTACGTTAGCTTTGGGGCCAACGTCCTGACTTTC.

The chain carries TRBV10-3 and TRBJ2-7, with a possible D match to TRBD1 (6 bases). CDR1 is ENHRY and CDR2 is SYGVKD in the germline V gene. V lost 5 bases and J 6 bases, leaving 8 bases between the germline ends. CDR3 length: 11 amino acids. The CDR3 sequence: CAISTGTEQYF. Here the CDR3 DNA reads TGTGCCATCAGTACAGGGACCGAGCAGTACTTC.